The next 21 T cell receptor beta chains were all read from a single sample in a study of identical twins. TCRdb recomputed calls from the 5' RACE reads with MiXCR, one row per CDR3 protein. The data show 1.5 million to 2 million distinct CDR3 sequences, 25% to 35% seen once. What was sequenced was cord blood. These receptors all stem from a newborn girl in good health.

The chain has TRBV20-1 and TRBJ1-1; 8 bases line up with TRBD1. From germline, CDR1 is DFQATT and CDR2 SNEGSKA (reference sequence). The J segment lost 5 bases and the V segment lost 3 bases, leaving 8 bases of the junction unmatched. The CDR3 extends over 14 amino acids. In DNA form, the CDR3 reads TGCAGTGCTAGGGTAGGACAGGGAGGGACTGAAGCTTTCTTT. Amino acid sequence: CSARVGQGGTEAFF.

The V gene is TRBV20-1, the J gene TRBJ2-1; D remains unclear. V was cut by 3 bases and J by 6 bases, with 12 bases left in between. The germline V gene encodes CDR1 DFQATT and CDR2 SNEGSKA (reference sequence). The CDR3 consists of 13 residues. The DNA of the CDR3 is TGCAGTGCTAGTGGTGGTCCGTCCAATGAGCAGTTCTTC. This sequence encodes CSASGGPSNEQFF.

This clonotype was detected only a few times. The chain combines TRBV5-1 with TRBJ2-7; TRBD2 aligns across 8 bases. J gave up 6 bases and V 0 bases, and 11 bases lay outside the gene matches. The germline V gene has CDR1 SGHRS and CDR2 YFSETQ. This CDR3 region has 16 residues. This chain's CDR3 is CASSLDLGTRAIEQYF. CDR3 in DNA: TGCGCCAGCAGCTTGGATTTAGGGACTAGGGCCATCGAGCAGTACTTC.

Remarks on this clonotype: An end of the junction differs from the germline gene, which may be a read error. The chain employs TRBV27 and TRBJ2-7, with a weak D call TRBD2 (6 bases). This CDR3 region has 13 residues. Germline values: CDR1 MNHEY, CDR2 SMNVEV (reference sequence). The CDR3 loop reads CASSLSTGDERYF. The CDR3 nucleotides read TGTGCCAGCAGTTTATCGACGGGGGATGAGCGGTACTTC.

V gene TRBV5-1 combines with J gene TRBJ2-1; 9 bases are shared with TRBD2. The V gene's germline CDR1 is SGHRS and CDR2 YFSETQ. CDR3 length equals 15 residues. The trim removed 5 bases at V and 7 bases at J, leaving 10 bases unmatched. The CDR3 loop is CASRLRGRALNEQFF. CDR3 coding DNA: TGCGCCAGCAGGCTCCGCGGGAGGGCCCTAAATGAGCAGTTCTTC.

This clonotype was detected a few times. CDR3 DNA sequence: TGTGCCAGCAGCCGGGACCTAGAGACCCAGTACTTC. This encodes CASSRDLETQYF. This rearrangement joins TRBV11-1 to TRBJ2-5, with D perhaps being TRBD1 or TRBD2 (5 bases each). Germline V lookup: CDR1 SGHAT, CDR2 FQDESV (reference sequence). The CDR3 is 12 residues long. Trimming stripped 5 bases from V and 4 bases from J, with 8 bases between.

As for this clonotype: The junction and the germline gene differ at one end; a read error may be behind it. The J gene is TRBJ1-5, the V gene TRBV20-1; 10 bases match TRBD1. The CDR3 contains 15 residues. The germline V gene has CDR1 DFQATT and CDR2 SNEGSKA (reference sequence). CDR3 DNA: TGCGGTGCTAGGACCGGGACAGGGGGCAATCAGCCCCAGCATTTT. Its translation: CGARTGTGGNQPQHF.

This chain connects TRBV7-2 to TRBJ2-3; D call uncertain. The CDR3 is 14 residues long. The germline gives CDR1 SGHTA, CDR2 FQGNSA. V lost 1 base, J lost 2 bases, and 7 bases lay in between. CDR3 bases: TGTGCCAGCAGCTTAGACTGGCCCACAGATACGCAGTATTTT. The encoded protein is CASSLDWPTDTQYF.

Details on this clonotype: Relative to the germline gene, one junction end is altered; a read error may explain this. The chain recombines TRBV5-1 with TRBJ1-6; unclear D gene. In germline, CDR1 is SGHRS, CDR2 YFSETQ. The CDR3 loop spans 15 amino acids. The CDR3 DNA reads as TGCGCCAGCAGCTTGGAGACCCAAGAGGACTCACCCCCCCACTTT. It codes for CASSLETQEDSPPHF.

In its sample, this clonotype was seen a few times. The gene calls are TRBV10-3 and TRBJ1-5; D unclear. CDR3 length: 15 amino acids. V lost 6 bases to trimming and J lost 3 bases, with 15 bases between them. Per germline, CDR1 ENHRY and CDR2 SYGVKD. DNA for the CDR3: TGTGCCATCAGCCAGGATGGTACAGACAATCAGCCCCAGCATTTT. Translating it yields CAISQDGTDNQPQHF.

Many counts were recorded for this clonotype. V is TRBV10-3 and J is TRBJ2-7, with D unresolved. CDR3 size: 13 residues. Germline V gene data show CDR1 as ENHRY and CDR2 as SYGVKD. Trimming removed 0 bases from V and 4 bases from J, with 7 bases in between. In DNA form, the CDR3 reads TGTGCCATCAGTGAGTCAGCCGTATACGAGCAGTACTTC. Its protein is CAISESAVYEQYF.

A remark on this clonotype: This may come from a read error, since a much larger clone is one base off. The chain links TRBV4-2 to TRBJ2-1; D may be TRBD2 (5 bases). Germline V CDR1 and CDR2: LGHNA, YNFKEQ. This CDR3 comprises 15 residues. CDR3 loop: CASSQRGGSYNGQFF. The CDR3 region has the DNA TGTGCCAGCAGCCAGCGTGGCGGGTCCTACAATGGGCAGTTCTTC.

This clonotype came up many times. The J gene is TRBJ2-1, the V gene TRBV10-3; 7 bases map to TRBD2. The CDR3 is 15 amino acids. Looked up from germline, CDR1 is ENHRY and CDR2 is SYGVKD. V shed 2 bases and J 8 bases; nucleotides not matched to a gene: 9. The CDR3 coding sequence is TGTGCCATCAGTGAGAGTGGCGGGAGCGGGGATGAGCAGTTCTTC. Encoded protein: CAISESGGSGDEQFF.

This chain joins TRBV6-5 and TRBJ1-2, with unresolved D. The V and J ends lost 7 bases and 5 bases respectively, with 17 bases between them. This CDR3 comprises 14 residues. CDR1 is MNHEY, CDR2 SVGAGI, per germline. CDR3 sequence: CASTSGRFQYGYTF. DNA of the CDR3: TGTGCCAGCACCTCCGGACGGTTCCAATATGGCTACACCTTC.

This clonotype was counted only a few times. This chain uses TRBV14 with TRBJ2-7; perhaps TRBD2 as D (6 bases). The CDR3 has 15 residues. Germline loops: CDR1 SGHDN, CDR2 FVKESK. The V and J ends lost 1 base and 0 bases respectively, with 10 bases between them. CDR3 residues: CASSQVAGYSYEQYF. The DNA of the CDR3 is TGTGCCAGCAGCCAAGTGGCGGGGTACTCCTACGAGCAGTACTTC. Variable domain in full (rest from reference TRBV14 and TRBJ2-7): EAGVTQFPSHSVIEKGQTVTLRCDPISGHDNLYWYRRVMGKEIKFLLHFVKESKQDESGMPNNRFLAERTGGTYSTLKVQPAELEDSGVYFCASSQVAGYSYEQYFGPGTRLTVT.

The chain employs TRBV2 and TRBJ2-7, with D hard to call. The CDR3 totals 12 residues. The V and J ends lost 9 bases and 1 base respectively, with 10 bases between them. Germline loops: CDR1 SNHLY, CDR2 FYNNEI. In DNA, the CDR3 is TGTGCCAGTATCCTAGGGTCCTACGAGCAGTACTTC. Translating it yields CASILGSYEQYF.

The chain's CDR3 is CASSQLAWGRSNTGELFF. The DNA of the CDR3 is TGTGCCAGCAGCCAACTCGCGTGGGGGCGGTCGAACACCGGGGAGCTGTTTTTT. The rearrangement uses TRBV3-1 and TRBJ2-2; perhaps TRBD1 as D (6 bases). This CDR3 comprises 18 residues. Germline V gene lookup returns CDR1 LGHDT and CDR2 YNNKEL (reference sequence). Trimming stripped 2 bases from V and 0 bases from J, with 16 bases between.

This chain joins TRBV27 and TRBJ1-2, with TRBD1 as a possible D gene (6 bases). Germline-derived CDR1 and CDR2 are MNHEY and SMNVEV (reference sequence). V lost 6 bases and J 11 bases, leaving 13 bases between the germline ends. The CDR3 totals 11 residues. The CDR3 DNA sequence: TGTGCCAGCAGGCTCCAGGGGTCTTACACCTTC. This gives the protein CASRLQGSYTF.

V usage is TRBV5-1 and J usage is TRBJ2-1; D could derive from TRBD1 or TRBD2 (5 bases each). This CDR3 contains 15 residues. Per germline, CDR1 SGHRS and CDR2 YFSETQ. V was trimmed by 2 bases and J by 3 bases, leaving 12 bases between them. Here the CDR3 DNA reads TGCGCCAGCAGCTTCCGGGACGCTTACTACAATGAGCAGTTCTTC. Translating it yields CASSFRDAYYNEQFF.

The V and J genes are TRBV10-3 and TRBJ1-1; D is undetermined. This CDR3 has 12 residues. V lost 6 bases and J 2 bases, leaving 7 bases between the germline ends. Germline V CDR1 and CDR2: ENHRY, SYGVKD. The CDR3 sequence is CAIRALNTEAFF. DNA of the CDR3: TGTGCCATCAGGGCCCTCAACACTGAAGCTTTCTTT.

J is TRBJ2-1 and V is TRBV27; no clear D. CDR1 and CDR2 from the germline V gene are MNHEY and SMNVEV (reference sequence). V lost 6 bases and J 6 bases, leaving 24 bases between the germline ends. CDR3 length: 17 amino acids. DNA for the CDR3: TGTGCCAGCAGATCCCACGGATTGAGCGCCCCTGGCAATGAGCAGTTCTTC. Residues: CASRSHGLSAPGNEQFF.